Listed here is a single T cell receptor beta chain. Its matching antigen is unknown. Genomic DNA of each subset was evenly split across several immunoSEQ plates. Data came from immunoSEQ multiplex PCR; TCRdb stores just in-frame clones and leaves some out. The sample lists about 650,000 clones, roughly 96% occurring once. V was pared by 8 bases and J by 10 bases, with 8 bases of the junction left unmatched. The CDR3 spans 12 residues. This entry is derived from a study of shared clonotypes between healthy human individuals. About the research overall: Sampling drew on donors who were a couple of women and a few men aged 18 to 49. Each donor contributed plates that comprised three CD4 naive, three CD4 memory, two CD8 naive and one CD8 memory.

The study's findings and limits: In having few donors, the study represented limited genetic and exposure-history diversity.

Positive CCR7 selection of CD45RO-negative cells yielded the naive CD8 cells, and terminally differentiated effector memory CD45RA+ cells were excluded. The chain combines TRBV23-1 with TRBJ2-4, with 7 bases matching TRBD1. TRBV23-1 is sorted into the ORF group, with uncertain function. This clonotype was obtained from a woman aged 30 to 39 in good health. Material: naive CD8+ T cells sorted from blood. The CDR3 sequence: CASPHPQGIQYF. DNA of the CDR3: TGCGCCAGCCCACACCCACAGGGGATTCAGTACTTC.